The T cell receptor beta chain under discussion was sequenced for a study of CD8+ T cells in alopecia areata. Study-level findings and limits: Sharing of TCR sequences between patients (possibly for HLA-related reasons) was less clear than in mice.

Points on this clone: The target antigen is unknown. At the DNA level, this CDR3 is encoded by other sequences in the same sample as well.

Treatment denoted: oral pan-JAK inhibitor, 5-10 mg twice daily. CD4+ and CD8+ T cells were sorted from PBMCs stained for CD3, CD4 and CD8. cDNA serving as the sequencing template came from extracted, reverse transcribed RNA. Data came from immunoSEQ multiplex PCR; TCRdb stores just in-frame clones and leaves some out. Among 150,000 to 200,000 clones, around three fifths were seen once, and the ten largest hold around 12%. The sequencing used CD8+ T cells sorted from blood, collected at week 24, from a patient treated with tofacitinib. This TCR derives from a human donor with alopecia areata.

CDR3 nucleotide sequence: TGTGCCTGGAGGACAGGTTACGAGCAGTACTTC. This sequence encodes CAWRTGYEQYF. V is TRBV30 and J is TRBJ2-7, with a possible D match to TRBD1 (6 bases). Between the trimmed V and J ends, which lost 3 bases and 4 bases, there was a span of 7 bases. From germline, CDR1 is GTSNPN and CDR2 SVGIG (reference sequence). The length of the CDR3 is 11 residues.